The 15 T cell receptor beta chains below come from one sample, sequenced in a study of blood T cell repertoires in COVID-19. Generated by immunoSEQ multiplex PCR, the TCRdb table keeps only in-frame clones and is missing some. The table includes more than 200,000 clones, roughly 87% detected once. Sequencing used peripheral blood. These receptor sequences come from a man between 18 and 35 years old with active or convalescent COVID-19.

The V call is TRBV28, the J call TRBJ2-7; 14 positions match TRBD2. Trimming took 5 bases from V and 0 from J; bases not matched to a gene: 9. The germline CDR1 and CDR2 sequences are MDHEN and SYDVKM. The CDR3 is made up of 18 amino acids. CDR3 DNA: TGTGCCAGCAGTAATGGGGGACTAGCGGGAGCTTCCTCCTACGAGCAGTACTTC. Its protein product is CASSNGGLAGASSYEQYF.

This clone occurred once. The V gene is TRBV29-1, the J gene TRBJ1-2, with TRBD1 matching over 8 bases. The CDR3 extends over 13 amino acids. V lost 5 bases and J lost 5; bases outside the gene matches: 7. Germline V gene data show CDR1 as SQVTM and CDR2 as ANQGSEA. CDR3 coding DNA: TGCAGCGTTTTAAAGGGACAGGATTATGGCTACACCTTC. Protein: CSVLKGQDYGYTF.

The chain has TRBV7-9 and TRBJ2-3; D perhaps matches TRBD2 (6 bases). The CDR3 length is 13 residues. Germline lookup yields CDR1 SEHNR and CDR2 FQNEAQ (reference sequence). Trimming removed 5 bases from V and 10 bases from J, with 16 bases in between. The CDR3 DNA sequence: TGTGCCAGCAGCCCCGTCTGGGGGGTTGCGCAGTATTTT. Translating it yields CASSPVWGVAQYF. Combining the CDR3 with reference TRBV7-9 and TRBJ2-3 gives the whole variable domain DTGVSQNPRHKITKRGQNVTFRCDPISEHNRLYWYRQTLGQGPEFLTYFQNEAQLEKSRLLSDRFSAERPKGSFSTLEIQRTEQGDSAMYLCASSPVWGVAQYFGPGTRLTVL.

The chain recombines TRBV27 with TRBJ2-2, with 8 nucleotides matching TRBD2. Germline trimming cut 4 bases from V and 1 base from J; bases unmatched to any gene: 8. CDR1 and CDR2 from the germline V gene are MNHEY and SMNVEV (reference sequence). The CDR3 contains 17 residues. CDR3 sequence reads: CASSSRLAPENTGELFF. CDR3 DNA: TGTGCCAGCAGTTCGCGACTAGCGCCAGAGAACACCGGGGAGCTGTTTTTT.

The genes are TRBV18 and TRBJ1-3, with D unresolved. From germline, CDR1 is KGHSH and CDR2 LQKENI. The CDR3 runs to 16 residues. V shed 2 bases and J shed 0 bases, with 11 bases lying between them. This chain's CDR3 is CASSPSPRVSGNTIYF. CDR3 sequence (DNA): TGTGCCAGCTCACCAAGCCCGAGGGTCTCTGGAAACACCATATATTTT. Full variable domain (missing parts from reference TRBV18 and TRBJ1-3): NAGVMQNPRHLVRRRGQEARLRCSPMKGHSHVYWYRQLPEEGLKFMVYLQKENIIDESGMPKERFSAEFPKEGPSILRIQQVVRGDSAAYFCASSPSPRVSGNTIYFGEGSWLTVV.

The rearrangement joins TRBV29-1 to TRBJ2-1; D perhaps matches TRBD1 (6 bases). The germline V gene encodes CDR1 SQVTM and CDR2 ANQGSEA. V was clipped by 0 bases and J by 10 bases, with 10 bases between them. CDR3 size: 12 residues. The CDR3 DNA is TGCAGCGTTGAAGATCAGGGGCGGGAGCAGTTCTTC. Its translation is CSVEDQGREQFF.

CDR3: CASSLGQGLYGYTF. In DNA form, the CDR3 reads TGTGCCAGCAGCCTAGGACAGGGACTTTATGGCTACACCTTC. This sequence joins TRBV6-5 and TRBJ1-2; 8 bases fit TRBD1. The CDR3 contains 14 residues. V lost 6 bases and J lost 5; bases outside the gene matches: 8. In germline, CDR1 is MNHEY, CDR2 SVGAGI.

This rearrangement joins TRBV21-1 to TRBJ2-5; TRBD1, the table's D call, lacks a check against the DNA. TRBV21-1 is designated a pseudogene. The CDR3 runs to 15 residues. CDR3 loop: CASTKPGQDLETQYF. CDR3 nucleotides: TGTGCCAGCACCAAACCGGGACAGGATTTGGAGACCCAGTACTTC.

V and J are TRBV7-2 and TRBJ1-2, with no clear D. The CDR3 is made up of 12 amino acids. The V and J ends lost 2 bases and 5 bases respectively, with 6 bases between them. Looked up from germline, CDR1 is SGHTA and CDR2 is FQGNSA. The CDR3 nucleotides read TGTGCCAGCAGCTTACGAGCTTATGGCTACACCTTC. Its translation: CASSLRAYGYTF.

The J gene is TRBJ1-2, the V gene TRBV23-1; 7 positions agree with TRBD1. TRBV23-1 is recorded as an ORF, its role being uncertain. J lost 6 bases, V lost 4 bases, and 2 bases had no gene match. This CDR3 region has 12 residues. The CDR3 reads CASSRDSNGYTF. The CDR3 DNA follows: TGCGCCAGCAGTCGGGACAGCAATGGCTACACCTTC.

Here the CDR3 DNA reads TGTGCCAGCAGTTACGGGGGGGGCAACTATGGCTACACCTTC. Translating gives CASSYGGGNYGYTF. The chain carries TRBV6-5 and TRBJ1-2, with D possibly being TRBD1 (6 bases). With 2 bases removed from V and 2 bases from J, the gap between germline ends came to 9 bases. Germline V gives CDR1 MNHEY, CDR2 SVGAGI. The CDR3 loop spans 14 amino acids.

The chain joins TRBV14 to TRBJ1-2, with 7 bases fitting TRBD1. Trimming took 4 bases from V and 6 from J; bases not matched to a gene: 5. Looked up from germline, CDR1 is SGHDN and CDR2 is FVKESK. The CDR3 loop spans 13 amino acids. The CDR3 sequence is CASSPTGYDGYTF. The CDR3 coding sequence is TGTGCCAGCAGCCCGACAGGGTATGATGGCTACACCTTC.

This sequence joins TRBV7-2 and TRBJ1-5, with D possibly being TRBD1 (6 bases). Germline V lookup: CDR1 SGHTA, CDR2 FQGNSA. Trimming took 1 base from V and 0 from J, leaving 13 bases between them. This CDR3 is 17 amino acids long. The CDR3, as DNA: TGTGCCAGCAGCTTAGTCACAGGGACTATTAGCAATCAGCCCCAGCATTTT. Translating gives CASSLVTGTISNQPQHF.

The J gene is TRBJ2-7, the V gene TRBV5-4; 7 bases align to TRBD1. V lost 3 bases and J lost 8; bases outside the gene matches: 8. CDR1 is SGHNT, CDR2 YYREEE, per germline (reference sequence). The CDR3 is made up of 13 amino acids. The CDR3 sequence is CASSSIDRVQQYF. CDR3 bases: TGTGCCAGCAGCTCAATTGACAGGGTACAGCAGTACTTC.

V usage is TRBV6-5 and J usage is TRBJ2-2, with TRBD2 identical over 11 bases. The V and J ends lost 7 bases and 8 bases, in that order; junction bases with no gene match: 6. The germline V gene encodes CDR1 MNHEY and CDR2 SVGAGI. The CDR3 sequence is 14 residues long. The CDR3 loop is CASTAGLAVGELFF. CDR3 DNA: TGTGCCAGCACCGCGGGACTAGCGGTGGGGGAGCTGTTTTTT.